Here is one TCR beta chain with its context. The data were taken from a study of blood T cell repertoires in COVID-19. V shed 1 base and J shed 4 bases, with 5 bases lying between them. Germline V gene lookup returns CDR1 LGHNA and CDR2 YSLEER. The length of the CDR3 is 13 residues. Repertoires were generated with immunoSEQ multiplex PCR, while TCRdb's copy carries only in-frame clones and drops some. Of hundreds of thousands of clones listed, around nine tenths were seen once; the top ten hold 2.6%. J is TRBJ1-5 and V is TRBV4-3, with no clear D. The sequenced sample consisted of PBMCs or T cells enriched from blood (not recorded which). The sequence derives from a man aged 60-69 years who had recovered from COVID-19. For the CDR3, the DNA is TGCGCCAGCAGCCAAGGTCAAAATCAGCCCCAGCATTTT. Residues: CASSQGQNQPQHF.